The rows below give T cell receptor beta chains drawn from one sample of a study of memory CD4+ T cells and cytomegalovirus serostatus. Repertoires were generated with immunoSEQ multiplex PCR, while TCRdb's copy carries only in-frame clones and drops some. This sample has roughly 84,000 clones, with around 80% found just once. Material: memory CD4+ T cells from blood. These receptors were taken from an adult in good health and CMV-seronegative. Each CDR3 is given with its conserved first and last residue. A D gene is named only where the DNA matches it firmly. Expanded clones are given a class, and other clones once, few, many or no size at all.

abundance,v_gene,j_gene,d_gene,CDR3aa
-,TRBV4-1,TRBJ1-5,-,CASSQEGRPARPQHF
-,TRBV7-9,TRBJ2-4,-,CASSLGVAFDIQYF
-,TRBV7-9,TRBJ2-2,-,CASSLALSGELFF
-,TRBV6-1,TRBJ1-3,-,CASTTGSAGNTIYF
-,TRBV18,TRBJ2-7,TRBD1,CASSSGQGGYEQYF
-,TRBV6-1,TRBJ1-6,-,CASSPSQTANSPLHF
-,TRBV9,TRBJ2-1,TRBD2,CASSATSGVNNEQFF
-,TRBV4-3,TRBJ1-1,-,CASSQETSQGEMNTEAFF
-,TRBV7-2,TRBJ2-7,-,CASSPNGGGGYEQYF
-,TRBV7-9,TRBJ2-2,-,CASSLGDGELFF
once,TRBV13,TRBJ1-1,-,CASSLRGVMNTEAFF
-,TRBV19,TRBJ2-6,TRBD2,CASSQTGGPSGANVLTF
-,TRBV7-8,TRBJ2-7,-,CASSPMDSPYEQYF
-,TRBV7-3,TRBJ2-3,TRBD2,CASTLLGGGGDTQYF
-,TRBV29-1,TRBJ1-1,-,CSVNERVQNTEAFF
-,TRBV10-3,TRBJ2-3,TRBD2,CAISDRTSGKGDTQYF
-,TRBV7-6,TRBJ2-1,TRBD1,CASSQQGSSYNEQFF
-,TRBV7-3,TRBJ2-2,TRBD2,CASSFSGGTNTGELFF
-,TRBV5-8,TRBJ2-7,TRBD2,CASNLLAGSREQYF
-,TRBV7-2,TRBJ2-7,-,CASSLVGNRRSSYEQYF
-,TRBV19,TRBJ2-7,-,CASSSTDSYEQYF
-,TRBV19,TRBJ2-7,TRBD1,CASSWTTGGYEQYF
-,TRBV2,TRBJ1-2,TRBD1,CASLSGTEDNYGYTF
-,TRBV7-6,TRBJ1-4,TRBD1,CASSPIQGINEKLFF
few,TRBV4-1,TRBJ2-7,-,CASSPSGESREQYF
-,TRBV28,TRBJ2-1,TRBD2,CASSPGGGGVYNEQFF
-,TRBV18,TRBJ1-4,-,CASSPQGRDEKLFF
-,TRBV4-2,TRBJ2-1,TRBD2,CASSQDPAGGPNNEQFF
-,TRBV7-2,TRBJ1-2,TRBD1,CASRGQGNGNGYTF
-,TRBV5-1,TRBJ1-5,-,CASSLRPASGQPQHF
few,TRBV7-2,TRBJ1-6,-,CASSLPSGQAFSPLHF
-,TRBV5-1,TRBJ2-3,-,CASSSFPEGADTQYF
few,TRBV4-2,TRBJ1-1,-,CASSQGNRMNTEAFF
-,TRBV6-5,TRBJ1-2,TRBD1,CASSYRDRGYGYTF
-,TRBV5-4,TRBJ1-1,-,CASSLMGWGEAFF
-,TRBV7-6,TRBJ2-1,-,CASSSESSEQFF
-,TRBV5-1,TRBJ2-1,-,CASSLGFSYNEQFF
-,TRBV28,TRBJ1-2,-,CASSLGALRGYTF
-,TRBV7-9,TRBJ1-2,-,CASSLDTYGYTF
once,TRBV12-5,TRBJ1-2,-,CASGLDTGGSGRGYTF
-,TRBV2,TRBJ2-6,-,CASSEQGASGANVLTF
-,TRBV6-5,TRBJ2-4,-,CARKRVQAKNIQYF
-,TRBV28,TRBJ2-2,TRBD1,CASSTPGTGNTGELFF